The 3 T cell receptor beta chains in this list originate from one sample, sequenced in a study of T cells after yellow fever vaccination. TCRdb reprocessed the 5' RACE reads via MiXCR and lists one record per CDR3 protein. The sample carries hundreds of thousands of distinct CDR3 sequences, roughly 3.5% recorded once. The starting material was PBMCs, obtained on the day of the yellow fever booster vaccination. Receptors originate from a man younger than 35 who received the YFV17D yellow fever vaccine.

This clonotype was counted between two and nine times. The CDR3 protein is CSAREGTGGRGTYEQYV. In DNA, the CDR3 is TGCAGTGCTAGAGAGGGGACAGGAGGCCGAGGAACCTACGAGCAGTACGTC. The chain combines TRBV20-1 with TRBJ2-7; 8 positions match TRBD1. V was clipped by 0 bases and J by 2 bases; unmatched bases: 12. CDR1 and CDR2 (germline): DFQATT, SNEGSKA (reference sequence). The CDR3 covers 17 residues.

Many counts were recorded for this clonotype. This chain uses TRBV4-1 with TRBJ2-7; 7 bases map to TRBD1. The germline CDR1 and CDR2 sequences are MGHRA and YSYEKL. CDR3 length: 13 residues. The V gene end was trimmed by 4 bases and the J gene end by 3 bases; junction bases not matched to a gene: 3. CDR3 coding DNA: TGCGCCAGCAGCCGGGGGACAGACTACGAGCAGTACGTC. Translated, it gives CASSRGTDYEQYV.

This clonotype was detected a few times. J is TRBJ1-1 and V is TRBV5-1; D may be TRBD1 (6 bases). V shed 7 bases and J shed 4 bases, with 26 bases lying between them. This CDR3 spans 17 amino acids. CDR1 and CDR2 from the germline V gene are SGHRS and YFSETQ. The CDR3 loop is CASRYNTGFIRGTEAFF. Here the CDR3 DNA reads TGCGCCAGCCGCTACAATACAGGGTTCATTCGTGGCACTGAAGCTTTCTTT.